The TCR beta chain under discussion was sequenced for a study of blood T cell repertoires in COVID-19 (dated by TCRdb to the early 2020s). Regarding the research as a whole: The collaborator samples originated in the United States, Italy and Spain and spanned the acute and convalescent phases of COVID-19. The samples were drawn from the first 160 participants of the ongoing ImmuneRACE study and from 1,254 subjects provided by 6 global collaborators. Where available, HLA class I and class II types were obtained from metadata supplied by the sample provider rather than from assay-based typing. The dataset comprised deeply sampled blood TCRbeta repertoires from subjects exposed to, actively infected with, or recovered from COVID-19. The repertoires were released in a freely available public database meant as a resource for research on the immune response to SARS-CoV-2. The sample metadata nearly always contained a de-identified subject ID, COVID-19 status, age in years and sex. The material from the prospective study consisted of cDNA or gDNA derived from T cells, B-cell-depleted T cells, or PBMCs. General findings and caveats noted by the study authors: How much clinical and demographic metadata was included differed by source and by participant, and the metadata was provided uncurated.

TCRbeta CDR3 regions were amplified from genomic DNA using the immunoSEQ Assay, a bias-controlled multiplex PCR. The authors' analysis ran thus. Nucleated cell counts per sample were estimated from amplification of reference gene primers within the assay. To quantify the absolute abundance of each unique TCRbeta CDR3 rearrangement, sequence reads were collapsed and filtered. For each sample, productive Simpson clonality was calculated as the square root of Simpson's diversity index across productive rearrangements. TCRdb took over this immuneACCESS table, retaining in-frame rearrangements with V and J assigned. Such tables are incomplete; in checked studies, under half of the missing clones stem from an unresolved V gene, and the remainder is unexplained. The V and J calls and the clone size are those of that table, but D and trimming were determined from the DNA. The sample includes roughly 100,000 clones, with 81% observed a single time. The leading ten clones occupy approximately 40% of the sample.

Whole blood was collected in K2EDTA tubes by collaborating institutions according to the institutions' own protocols. For TCRbeta analysis, collaborators shipped samples in one of three forms: frozen whole blood, isolated PBMCs, or DNA extracted from either of those sample types. Taken from cysteine to phenylalanine, the CDR3 has 15 residues. Only the CDR3 DNA stays, 45 bases, in frame from base 1. V sheds 5 bases and J sheds 4 bases, leaving 17 bases between their ends. Reading the germline V gene (reference sequence) gives CDR1 MNHEY and CDR2 SMNVEV. With regard to this clone: The specificity of this receptor is unknown. Qualities for individual bases were not recorded, and no much larger clone is one base off.

This TCR was recovered from an elderly man with acute or convalescent COVID-19. The material sequenced was peripheral blood. Recombination linked TRBV27 to TRBJ1-1; possibly the D gene is TRBD1, per 5 matching bases. The CDR3 protein: CASSLSTGRTTEAFF. The sequenced DNA: TGTGCCAGCAGTCTCTCCACAGGAAGGACCACTGAAGCTTTCTTT.